Each of the 21 T cell receptor beta chains below was sequenced from the same sample in a study of cytomegalovirus exposure and HLA in healthy donors. The PCR contained 60 Vbeta and 13 Jbeta primers. Sequenced by immunoSEQ multiplex PCR; TCRdb stores in-frame clones only, minus some. The sample contains about 140,000 clones, approximately 83% of which appear only once. Sequenced material: PBMCs. These receptors came from a woman in her 40s in good health and CMV-seronegative.

Only a few counts were recorded for this clone. The rearrangement joins TRBV5-1 to TRBJ1-2; TRBD1 aligns across 7 bases. J gave up 6 bases and V 2 bases, and 1 base lay outside the gene matches. Germline lookup yields CDR1 SGHRS and CDR2 YFSETQ. The CDR3 covers 12 residues. The CDR3 protein is CASSFQGDGYTF. The DNA of the CDR3 is TGCGCCAGCAGCTTTCAGGGGGATGGCTACACCTTC.

This chain uses TRBV5-4 with TRBJ2-3; 8 bases line up with TRBD2. With V trimmed by 0 bases and J by 2 bases, 5 bases remained unmatched. CDR1 and CDR2 from the germline V gene are SGHNT and YYREEE (reference sequence). The CDR3 is made up of 16 amino acids. The CDR3 DNA follows: TGTGCCAGCAGCTTGGGGGGCGGGGGGCCCACAGATACGCAGTATTTT. Translation gives CASSLGGGGPTDTQYF.

The chain employs TRBV6-1 and TRBJ1-5, with D hard to call. The germline V gene encodes CDR1 MNHNS and CDR2 SASEGT. The CDR3 length is 15 residues. V shed 3 bases and J shed 0 bases, with 9 bases lying between them. For the CDR3, the DNA is TGTGCCAGCAGTGAGGGCGAGAATAGCAATCAGCCCCAGCATTTT. This codes for CASSEGENSNQPQHF.

The chain couples TRBV11-3 to TRBJ2-6; possible D gene TRBD2, 6 bases. The CDR3 contains 17 residues. Per the germline V gene, CDR1 is SGHNT and CDR2 is YENEEA. The V gene lost 5 bases and the J gene lost 0 bases, with 14 bases spanning the gap. The CDR3 region has the DNA TGTGCCAGCAGCAGGTGGGACTTATCCTCTGGGGCCAACGTCCTGACTTTC. The encoded protein is CASSRWDLSSGANVLTF.

This clone was seen a handful of times. J is TRBJ1-1 and V is TRBV27; D is perhaps TRBD1 (6 bases). CDR1 MNHEY and CDR2 SMNVEV come from the germline V gene (reference sequence). Trimming took 6 bases from V and 3 from J, leaving 20 bases between them. The CDR3 covers 16 residues. The CDR3 reads CASRNVGWGRDTEAFF. DNA for the CDR3: TGTGCCAGCAGGAATGTGGGGTGGGGGCGAGACACTGAAGCTTTCTTT.

The chain recombines TRBV14 with TRBJ2-7, with TRBD2 matching over 13 bases. The germline gives CDR1 SGHDN, CDR2 FVKESK. The trim removed 0 bases at V and 3 bases at J, leaving 5 bases unmatched. The CDR3 covers 17 residues. CDR3 protein: CASSQDWTSGGLYEQYF. In DNA form, the CDR3 reads TGTGCCAGCAGCCAAGATTGGACTAGCGGGGGCCTCTACGAGCAGTACTTC.

The genes are TRBV9 and TRBJ2-1, with a tentative D call TRBD2 (7 bases). This CDR3 spans 15 amino acids. Germline assignment: CDR1 SGDLS and CDR2 YYNGEE. V lost 4 bases to trimming and J lost 5 bases, with 16 bases between them. CDR3 sequence reads: CASSTPGRGHNEQFF. The DNA for the CDR3 is TGTGCCAGCAGCACCCCGGGGCGGGGGCACAATGAGCAGTTCTTC.

The J gene is TRBJ1-4, the V gene TRBV7-9, with a possible D match to TRBD1 (6 bases). V shed 5 bases and J shed 3 bases, with 10 bases lying between them. Germline values: CDR1 SEHNR, CDR2 FQNEAQ (reference sequence). The CDR3 totals 14 residues. CDR3 nucleotides: TGTGCCAGCAGCCCCGGACAGTCTAATGAAAAACTGTTTTTT. Translating gives CASSPGQSNEKLFF.

This sequence joins TRBV28 and TRBJ2-7, with 8 bases that match TRBD1. Germline V CDR1 and CDR2: MDHEN, SYDVKM. V shed 6 bases, J shed 2 bases, and the junction held 6 bases outside the gene matches. CDR3 length: 14 residues. Written as DNA, the CDR3 is TGTGCCAGCAGCCCGACAGGGGATCCCTACGAGCAGTACTTC. As protein: CASSPTGDPYEQYF.

The rearrangement joins TRBV6-5 to TRBJ1-2, with 9 bases that match TRBD1. J lost 3 bases, V lost 6 bases, and 5 bases had no gene match. Germline assignment: CDR1 MNHEY and CDR2 SVGAGI. The length of the CDR3 is 14 residues. The CDR3 loop reads CASSPTGGDYGYTF. CDR3 nucleotide sequence: TGTGCCAGCAGCCCCACAGGGGGCGACTATGGCTACACCTTC.

This clone was seen only once. This chain connects TRBV5-1 to TRBJ2-1; perhaps TRBD2 as D (5 bases). Germline values: CDR1 SGHRS, CDR2 YFSETQ. CDR3 size: 16 residues. V lost 0 bases to trimming and J lost 6 bases, with 16 bases between them. The CDR3 DNA sequence: TGCGCCAGCAGCTTGGTCCCCTCAGGACTCCCCAATGAGCAGTTCTTC. Its protein is CASSLVPSGLPNEQFF.

The chain recombines TRBV5-1 with TRBJ1-3; D gene unclear. This CDR3 has 14 residues. V was shortened by 0 bases and J by 0 bases, with 4 bases between the two germline ends. Per the germline V gene, CDR1 is SGHRS and CDR2 is YFSETQ. This CDR3 reads CASSLGASGNTIYF. Written as DNA, the CDR3 is TGCGCCAGCAGCTTGGGGGCCTCTGGAAACACCATATATTTT.

This clone was detected once. The rearrangement links TRBV6-5 to TRBJ2-1, with 8 bases lining up with TRBD1. After removal of 5 bases from V and 5 bases from J, the junction contained 5 bases not matched to a gene. Germline CDR1 and CDR2: MNHEY and SVGAGI. The CDR3 is made up of 14 amino acids. CDR3 region: CASSQDREDNEQFF. CDR3 DNA sequence: TGTGCCAGCAGTCAGGACAGGGAAGACAATGAGCAGTTCTTC.

The V and J genes are TRBV14 and TRBJ2-1; 16 nucleotides line up with TRBD2. The germline gives CDR1 SGHDN, CDR2 FVKESK. The CDR3 has 19 amino acids. The ends lost 4 bases at V and 5 bases at J; junction bases unmatched: 11. CDR3 amino acids: CASSRTGTSGRAGNNEQFF. As DNA, the CDR3 is TGTGCCAGCAGCCGGACCGGGACTAGCGGGAGGGCCGGGAACAATGAGCAGTTCTTC.

This clone showed up just a few times. The chain recombines TRBV7-8 with TRBJ1-1; D gene ambiguous. The CDR3 has 12 residues. Trimming shortened V by 7 bases and J by 5 bases, and 11 bases separated the two germline ends. Per the germline V gene, CDR1 is SGHVS and CDR2 is FQNEAQ. DNA of the CDR3: TGTGCCAGCATCTCGACGGGAACTGAAGCTTTCTTT. Amino acids: CASISTGTEAFF.

Points on this clone: At one boundary the junction diverges from the germline segment, which might be a read error. The genes are TRBV28 and TRBJ2-2; a possible D gene is TRBD2 (5 bases). This CDR3 spans 13 amino acids. In germline, CDR1 is MDHEN, CDR2 SYDVKM. DNA for the CDR3: TGTGCCAGCAGTTGGGATGACACCGGGGATCTGTTTTTT. It encodes CASSWDDTGDLFF.

This clone was picked up a small number of times. The rearrangement joins TRBV7-8 to TRBJ1-2, with TRBD1 as a possible D gene (5 bases). Germline assignment: CDR1 SGHVS and CDR2 FQNEAQ. The CDR3 covers 14 residues. Trimming took off 2 bases at V and 4 bases at J, with 11 bases between the two ends. The CDR3 here is CASSLYGGSYGYTF. In nucleotides, the CDR3 is TGTGCCAGCAGCTTATATGGGGGGAGCTATGGCTACACCTTC.

The J gene is TRBJ2-5, the V gene TRBV5-1; unclear D gene. The length of the CDR3 is 14 residues. With 5 bases removed from V and 1 base from J, the gap between germline ends came to 12 bases. The V gene's germline CDR1 is SGHRS and CDR2 YFSETQ. This CDR3 reads CASSPTRGQETQYF. CDR3 nucleotides: TGCGCCAGCAGTCCTACCAGAGGCCAAGAGACCCAGTACTTC.

V gene TRBV4-2 combines with J gene TRBJ1-1, with a possible D match to TRBD1 (6 bases). CDR3 length: 15 residues. V was clipped by 7 bases and J by 3 bases, with 18 bases between them. Per the germline V gene, CDR1 is LGHNA and CDR2 is YNFKEQ. The CDR3 reads CASTKGGQRDTEAFF. CDR3 coding DNA: TGTGCCAGCACCAAAGGGGGTCAGAGGGACACTGAAGCTTTCTTT.

The chain recombines TRBV10-3 with TRBJ1-1, with D perhaps matching TRBD1 (6 bases). In germline, CDR1 is ENHRY, CDR2 SYGVKD. V dropped 5 bases and J dropped 1 base, with 23 bases sitting between them. This CDR3 contains 18 residues. In DNA, the CDR3 is TGTGCCATCAGTACGGAGTGGGGGGGCGCGGGGGAGAACACTGAAGCTTTCTTT. This sequence encodes CAISTEWGGAGENTEAFF.

The rearrangement links TRBV18 to TRBJ1-2; D not resolved. The length of the CDR3 is 15 residues. Germline CDR1 is KGHSH and CDR2 is LQKENI. The germline V and J ends were trimmed by 3 bases and 4 bases, with 15 bases remaining between them. The CDR3 coding sequence is TGTGCCAGCTCACCGACACATGTCAGCCGCTATGGCTACACCTTC. This sequence encodes CASSPTHVSRYGYTF.